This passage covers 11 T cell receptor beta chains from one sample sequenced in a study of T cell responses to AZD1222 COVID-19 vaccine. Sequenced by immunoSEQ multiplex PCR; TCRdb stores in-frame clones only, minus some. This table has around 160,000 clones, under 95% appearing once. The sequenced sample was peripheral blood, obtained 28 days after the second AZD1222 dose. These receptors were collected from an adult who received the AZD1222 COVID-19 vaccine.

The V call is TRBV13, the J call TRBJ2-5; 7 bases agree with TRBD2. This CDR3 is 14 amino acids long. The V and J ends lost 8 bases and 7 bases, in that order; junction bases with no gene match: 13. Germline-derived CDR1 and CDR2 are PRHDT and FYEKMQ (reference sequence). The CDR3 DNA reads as TGTGCCAGCGGCCCCAGCGGGGACTGGTGGACCCAGTACTTC. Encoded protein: CASGPSGDWWTQYF.

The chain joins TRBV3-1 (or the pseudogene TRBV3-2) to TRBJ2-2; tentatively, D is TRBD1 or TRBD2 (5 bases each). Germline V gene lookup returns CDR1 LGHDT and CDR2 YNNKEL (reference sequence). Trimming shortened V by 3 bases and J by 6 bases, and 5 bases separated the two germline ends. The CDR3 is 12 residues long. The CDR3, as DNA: TGTGCCAGCAGCCAGGGGGCCGGGGAGCTGTTTTTT. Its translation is CASSQGAGELFF.

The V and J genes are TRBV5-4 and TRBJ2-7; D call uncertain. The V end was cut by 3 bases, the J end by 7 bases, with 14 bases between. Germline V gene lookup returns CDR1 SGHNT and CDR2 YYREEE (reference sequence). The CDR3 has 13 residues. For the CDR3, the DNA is TGTGCCAGCAGCTCGGGCCCCCTGGAAGAGCAGTACTTC. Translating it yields CASSSGPLEEQYF.

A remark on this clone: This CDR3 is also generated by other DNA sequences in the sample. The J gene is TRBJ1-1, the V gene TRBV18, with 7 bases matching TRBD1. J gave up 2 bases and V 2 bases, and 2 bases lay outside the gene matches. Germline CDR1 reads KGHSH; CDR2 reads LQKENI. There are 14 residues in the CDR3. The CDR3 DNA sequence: TGTGCCAGCTCACCAGGGACAGCTAACACTGAAGCTTTCTTT. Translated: CASSPGTANTEAFF.

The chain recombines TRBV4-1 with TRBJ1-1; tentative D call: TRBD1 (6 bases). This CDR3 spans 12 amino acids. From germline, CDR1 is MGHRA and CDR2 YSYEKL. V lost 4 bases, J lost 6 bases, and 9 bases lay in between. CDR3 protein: CASSLEGAEAFF. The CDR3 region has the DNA TGCGCCAGCAGCCTTGAGGGGGCTGAAGCTTTCTTT.

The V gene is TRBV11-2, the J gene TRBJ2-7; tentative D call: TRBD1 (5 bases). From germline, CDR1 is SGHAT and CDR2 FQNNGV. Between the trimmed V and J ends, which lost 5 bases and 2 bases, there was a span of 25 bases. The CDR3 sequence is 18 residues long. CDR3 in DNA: TGTGCCAGCAGCGTCACCTGGCCACTCCCAGGGAATACCTACGAGCAGTACTTC. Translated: CASSVTWPLPGNTYEQYF.

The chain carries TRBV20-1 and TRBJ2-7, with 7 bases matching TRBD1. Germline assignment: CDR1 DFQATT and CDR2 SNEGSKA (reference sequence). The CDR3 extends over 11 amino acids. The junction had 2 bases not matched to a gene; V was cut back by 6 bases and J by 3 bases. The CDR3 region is CSAAGGYEQYF. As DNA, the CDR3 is TGCAGTGCCGCAGGGGGCTACGAGCAGTACTTC.

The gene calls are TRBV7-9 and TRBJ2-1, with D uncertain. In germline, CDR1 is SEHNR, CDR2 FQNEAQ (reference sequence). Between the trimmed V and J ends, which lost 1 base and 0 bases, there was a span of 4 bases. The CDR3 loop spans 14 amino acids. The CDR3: CASSLGLSYNEQFF. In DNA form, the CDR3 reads TGTGCCAGCAGCTTAGGACTCTCCTACAATGAGCAGTTCTTC.

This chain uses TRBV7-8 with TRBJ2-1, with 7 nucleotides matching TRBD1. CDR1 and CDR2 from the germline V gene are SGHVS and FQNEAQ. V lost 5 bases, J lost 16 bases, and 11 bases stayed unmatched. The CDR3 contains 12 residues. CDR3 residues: CASSPNRDSLFF. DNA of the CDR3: TGTGCCAGCAGCCCTAACCGGGACAGTCTATTCTTC.

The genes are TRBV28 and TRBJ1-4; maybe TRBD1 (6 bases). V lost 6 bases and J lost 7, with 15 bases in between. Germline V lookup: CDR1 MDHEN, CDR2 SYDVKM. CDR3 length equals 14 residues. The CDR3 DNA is TGTGCCAGCAGCCAAGGGGGATCAGCTGAAAAACTGTTTTTT. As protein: CASSQGGSAEKLFF.

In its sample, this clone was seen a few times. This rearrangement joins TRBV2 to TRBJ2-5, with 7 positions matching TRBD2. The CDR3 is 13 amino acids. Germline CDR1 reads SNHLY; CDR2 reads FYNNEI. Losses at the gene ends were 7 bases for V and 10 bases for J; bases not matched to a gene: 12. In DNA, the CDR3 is TGTGCCAGCACCCTCTGGGAGCGGGATGGCCAGTACTTC. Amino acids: CASTLWERDGQYF.